This is a list of T cell receptor beta chains from one sample in a study of blood T cell repertoires in COVID-19. Libraries were prepared by immunoSEQ multiplex PCR; TCRdb keeps only in-frame clonotypes and omits some of them. The table shows approximately 250,000 clones, with 84% occurring only once. The sequenced sample consisted of peripheral blood. The source of these receptors is a man between 50 and 59 years old with acute or convalescent COVID-19. The CDR3 runs from the conserved cysteine through the conserved F or W. The order of the fields is D gene, J gene, clone size, V gene, CDR3 DNA, CDR3 protein. A D gene is named only where the DNA matches it firmly. For some rows the clone size is stated as once, few or many, or as a class when expanded; others skip it.

d_gene: .; j_gene: TRBJ2-1; abundance: .; v_gene: TRBV27; CDR3nt: TGTGCCAGCAGTTTTCCGGGTTTACACAATGAGCAGTTCTTC; CDR3aa: CASSFPGLHNEQFF
d_gene: .; j_gene: TRBJ1-1; abundance: .; v_gene: TRBV6-5; CDR3nt: TGTGCCAGCAGTTACTCGAACAGGGTGACTGAAGCTTTCTTT; CDR3aa: CASSYSNRVTEAFF
d_gene: .; j_gene: TRBJ1-4; abundance: .; v_gene: TRBV15; CDR3nt: TGTGCCACCAGCAGGGACCAGGGTGGGAAACTGTTTTTT; CDR3aa: CATSRDQGGKLFF
d_gene: .; j_gene: TRBJ2-7; abundance: once; v_gene: TRBV11-2; CDR3nt: TGTGCCAGCAGCTTGGGGCTAAGCTCCTACGAGCAGTACTTC; CDR3aa: CASSLGLSSYEQYF
d_gene: .; j_gene: TRBJ2-7; abundance: .; v_gene: TRBV9; CDR3nt: TGTGCCAGCAGCTCGGGACAAACGCCCTACGAGCAGTACTTC; CDR3aa: CASSSGQTPYEQYF
d_gene: TRBD2; j_gene: TRBJ2-1; abundance: .; v_gene: TRBV5-5; CDR3nt: TGTGCCAGCAGCTTGGTACTAGCGGTTTACAATGAGCAGTTCTTC; CDR3aa: CASSLVLAVYNEQFF
d_gene: .; j_gene: TRBJ1-2; abundance: .; v_gene: TRBV7-2; CDR3nt: TGTGCCAGCAGAACTACAGGGATTAACTATGGCTACACCTTC; CDR3aa: CASRTTGINYGYTF
d_gene: .; j_gene: TRBJ2-5; abundance: once; v_gene: TRBV4-2; CDR3nt: TGTGCCAGCAGCCAAGCCCATAGCGGACGAGAGACCCAGTACTTC; CDR3aa: CASSQAHSGRETQYF
d_gene: TRBD2; j_gene: TRBJ2-3; abundance: .; v_gene: TRBV27; CDR3nt: TGTGCCAGCAGTCCTTGGACTAGCGGGAGTCCAGATACGCAGTATTTT; CDR3aa: CASSPWTSGSPDTQYF
d_gene: TRBD2; j_gene: TRBJ2-3; abundance: .; v_gene: TRBV5-1; CDR3nt: TGCGCCAGCAGCTTGGTGGCTAGCGGGGGGACAGATACGCAGTATTTT; CDR3aa: CASSLVASGGTDTQYF
d_gene: .; j_gene: TRBJ1-6; abundance: .; v_gene: TRBV12-3/TRBV12-4; CDR3nt: TGTGCCAGCAGTTTAGACGGGAATTCACCCCTCCACTTT; CDR3aa: CASSLDGNSPLHF
d_gene: .; j_gene: TRBJ2-7; abundance: .; v_gene: TRBV7-2; CDR3nt: TGTGCCAGCAGCTTACATGCGGGCAGCCTCTCCTACGAGCAGTACTTC; CDR3aa: CASSLHAGSLSYEQYF
d_gene: .; j_gene: TRBJ1-5; abundance: .; v_gene: TRBV27; CDR3nt: TGTGCCAGCAGTGTACAGGGTAGCAATCAGCCCCAGCATTTT; CDR3aa: CASSVQGSNQPQHF
d_gene: TRBD1; j_gene: TRBJ1-1; abundance: few; v_gene: TRBV27; CDR3nt: TGTGCCAGCAGTTGGACAGGGTCCGCTGAAGCTTTCTTT; CDR3aa: CASSWTGSAEAFF
d_gene: TRBD2; j_gene: TRBJ2-1; abundance: .; v_gene: TRBV11-2; CDR3nt: TGTGCCAGCAGCTTAGAACTAGCGGGAGCCTACAATGAGCAGTTCTTC; CDR3aa: CASSLELAGAYNEQFF
d_gene: .; j_gene: TRBJ1-2; abundance: .; v_gene: TRBV19; CDR3nt: TGTGCCACCACCCAGGGGAAGGGGAACCCCCTCTATGGCTACACCTTC; CDR3aa: CATTQGKGNPLYGYTF
d_gene: TRBD1; j_gene: TRBJ2-2; abundance: .; v_gene: TRBV7-3; CDR3nt: TGTGCCAGCAGCCTGGGACAGCTAGGCGGGGAGCTGTTTTTT; CDR3aa: CASSLGQLGGELFF
d_gene: TRBD1; j_gene: TRBJ1-1; abundance: few; v_gene: TRBV9; CDR3nt: TGTGCCAGCAGCGGAGGGACAGATTTAGAAGCTTTCTTT; CDR3aa: CASSGGTDLEAFF
d_gene: .; j_gene: TRBJ2-7; abundance: .; v_gene: TRBV6-5; CDR3nt: TGTGCCAGCAGTTACTCGAGAGCTCAATACGAGCAGTACTTC; CDR3aa: CASSYSRAQYEQYF
d_gene: .; j_gene: TRBJ1-2; abundance: .; v_gene: TRBV2; CDR3nt: TGTGCCAGCAGAGCTCAGGGTACGGTCTATGGCTACACCTTC; CDR3aa: CASRAQGTVYGYTF
d_gene: TRBD1; j_gene: TRBJ2-1; abundance: few; v_gene: TRBV10-1; CDR3nt: TGCGCCAGCAGTGATCCCGGTAGGGGGCTGGACAATGAGCAGTTCTTC; CDR3aa: CASSDPGRGLDNEQFF
d_gene: .; j_gene: TRBJ1-1; abundance: .; v_gene: TRBV6-5; CDR3nt: TGTGCCAGCAGTTACTGGCAGTCAGGCACTGAAGCTTTCTTT; CDR3aa: CASSYWQSGTEAFF
d_gene: .; j_gene: TRBJ1-4; abundance: few; v_gene: TRBV3-1/TRBV3-2; CDR3nt: TGTGCCAGCAGCCTTACCCCTGAGGGTGAAAAACTGTTTTTT; CDR3aa: CASSLTPEGEKLFF
d_gene: TRBD1; j_gene: TRBJ2-6; abundance: .; v_gene: TRBV5-8; CDR3nt: TGTGCCAGCACCTTGACAGGGGCTGGGGCCAACGTCCTGACTTTC; CDR3aa: CASTLTGAGANVLTF
d_gene: .; j_gene: TRBJ1-5; abundance: .; v_gene: TRBV6-5; CDR3nt: TGTGCCAGCAGTTACTCACGGGGAACAGGGCAGCCCCAGCATTTT; CDR3aa: CASSYSRGTGQPQHF
d_gene: TRBD2; j_gene: TRBJ2-2; abundance: .; v_gene: TRBV11-2; CDR3nt: TGTGCCAGCAGCTTGACTAGCGGGGGGGATTGGACCGGGGAGCTGTTTTTT; CDR3aa: CASSLTSGGDWTGELFF
d_gene: .; j_gene: TRBJ2-3; abundance: .; v_gene: TRBV29-1; CDR3nt: TGCAGCGTTGAAGAACGGAGAAGTCTACGCCAGTATTTT; CDR3aa: CSVEERRSLRQYF
d_gene: .; j_gene: TRBJ2-6; abundance: .; v_gene: TRBV19; CDR3nt: TGTGCCAGTAGTGCCGGTTCGTCTGGGGCCAACGTCCTGACTTTC; CDR3aa: CASSAGSSGANVLTF
d_gene: .; j_gene: TRBJ1-2; abundance: .; v_gene: TRBV5-1; CDR3nt: TGCGCCAGCAGTCCGCAACCAGGAGGCTGGGGCTACACCTTC; CDR3aa: CASSPQPGGWGYTF
d_gene: TRBD2; j_gene: TRBJ2-7; abundance: .; v_gene: TRBV27; CDR3nt: TGTGCCAGCTCTAGCGGGAGGTACGAGCAGTACTTC; CDR3aa: CASSSGRYEQYF
d_gene: TRBD1; j_gene: TRBJ1-5; abundance: .; v_gene: TRBV2; CDR3nt: TGTGCCAGCAGTGAGGGGACAGGGCTAAGCAATCAGCCCCAGCATTTT; CDR3aa: CASSEGTGLSNQPQHF
d_gene: .; j_gene: TRBJ2-7; abundance: .; v_gene: TRBV19; CDR3nt: TGTGCCAGTAGTATCGGTGTCGTGCACTTACTCGAGCAGTACTTC; CDR3aa: CASSIGVVHLLEQYF
d_gene: .; j_gene: TRBJ2-7; abundance: .; v_gene: TRBV24-1; CDR3nt: TGTGCCACCAGTGACGCGCAAGGGAGCTCCTACGAGCAGTACTTC; CDR3aa: CATSDAQGSSYEQYF
d_gene: .; j_gene: TRBJ1-5; abundance: .; v_gene: TRBV21-1; CDR3nt: TGTGCCAGCAGCAAAGACCTCCGACAGGGGCCCTGCAATCAGCCCCAGCATTTT; CDR3aa: CASSKDLRQGPCNQPQHF
d_gene: .; j_gene: TRBJ1-2; abundance: .; v_gene: TRBV23-1; CDR3nt: TGCGCCAGCAGTCAATACAGGCCCATCTATTCGAAAGGCTACACCTTC; CDR3aa: CASSQYRPIYSKGYTF
d_gene: TRBD1; j_gene: TRBJ2-7; abundance: once; v_gene: TRBV11-3; CDR3nt: TGTGCCAGCAGCTCTCGAGACAGGGAAAACGAGCAGTACTTC; CDR3aa: CASSSRDRENEQYF
d_gene: .; j_gene: TRBJ1-5; abundance: .; v_gene: TRBV19; CDR3nt: TGTGCCAGTAGTATAGGTACACACCATCAGCCCCAGCATTTT; CDR3aa: CASSIGTHHQPQHF
d_gene: .; j_gene: TRBJ1-1; abundance: .; v_gene: TRBV6-5; CDR3nt: TGTGCCAGCACCCTATCCCGGGTAAGGGGTGAAGCTTTCTTT; CDR3aa: CASTLSRVRGEAFF
d_gene: .; j_gene: TRBJ1-1; abundance: once; v_gene: TRBV2; CDR3nt: TGTGCCAGCAGACCACCAACGAGGACTGAAGCTTTCTTT; CDR3aa: CASRPPTRTEAFF
d_gene: TRBD1; j_gene: TRBJ2-7; abundance: .; v_gene: TRBV19; CDR3nt: TGTGCCAGTAGTTCCCCGGGACAGGGGAGAACCTACGAGCAGTACTTC; CDR3aa: CASSSPGQGRTYEQYF
d_gene: TRBD1; j_gene: TRBJ2-2; abundance: .; v_gene: TRBV6-5; CDR3nt: TGTGCCAGCAGTTACGGACAGGGGGTCCACGGGGAGCTGTTTTTT; CDR3aa: CASSYGQGVHGELFF
d_gene: .; j_gene: TRBJ1-6; abundance: .; v_gene: TRBV9; CDR3nt: TGTGCCAGCAGCGTAGATTCCGGGCCCAGGGTGAATTCACCCCTCCACTTT; CDR3aa: CASSVDSGPRVNSPLHF
d_gene: .; j_gene: TRBJ1-1; abundance: .; v_gene: TRBV6-2/TRBV6-3; CDR3nt: TGTGCCAGCAGTTACCCCAGGGAAATGAACACTGAAGCTTTCTTT; CDR3aa: CASSYPREMNTEAFF
d_gene: TRBD1; j_gene: TRBJ2-7; abundance: once; v_gene: TRBV19; CDR3nt: TGTGCCAGTAGTCCCGGGGACAGGGGTAAGCAGTACTTC; CDR3aa: CASSPGDRGKQYF
d_gene: TRBD2; j_gene: TRBJ2-7; abundance: .; v_gene: TRBV24-1; CDR3nt: TGTGCCACCAGTGATTTGACTACTAGCGGGAGATACGAGCAGTACTTC; CDR3aa: CATSDLTTSGRYEQYF
d_gene: .; j_gene: TRBJ1-1; abundance: .; v_gene: TRBV7-6; CDR3nt: TGTGCCAGCAGCTTGGATGAGGGGAACACTGAAGCTTTCTTT; CDR3aa: CASSLDEGNTEAFF
d_gene: TRBD2; j_gene: TRBJ2-1; abundance: .; v_gene: TRBV7-9; CDR3nt: TGTGCCAGCAGCCCGGGACTAGCGGAAAACAATGAGCAGTTCTTC; CDR3aa: CASSPGLAENNEQFF
d_gene: .; j_gene: TRBJ1-5; abundance: .; v_gene: TRBV27; CDR3nt: TGTGCCAGCAGTAGACAGGTAAATCAGCCCCAGCATTTT; CDR3aa: CASSRQVNQPQHF
d_gene: TRBD2; j_gene: TRBJ2-5; abundance: .; v_gene: TRBV28; CDR3nt: TGTGCCAGCAGCCTTCTAGCGGGAGGCGGGACCCAGTACTTC; CDR3aa: CASSLLAGGGTQYF
d_gene: .; j_gene: TRBJ1-6; abundance: .; v_gene: TRBV28; CDR3nt: TGTGCCAGCAGTTTGGGGCAGAACTATAATTCACCCCTCCACTTT; CDR3aa: CASSLGQNYNSPLHF
d_gene: .; j_gene: TRBJ2-1; abundance: .; v_gene: TRBV28; CDR3nt: TGTGCCAGCATAAGGACTAACCTGTACAATGAGCAGTTCTTC; CDR3aa: CASIRTNLYNEQFF
d_gene: TRBD1; j_gene: TRBJ2-7; abundance: .; v_gene: TRBV5-1; CDR3nt: TGCGCCAGCAGCTTGAAGTATCGCGGGACAGGGGGCTCCTACGAGCAGTACTTC; CDR3aa: CASSLKYRGTGGSYEQYF
d_gene: .; j_gene: TRBJ2-1; abundance: .; v_gene: TRBV10-3; CDR3nt: TGTGCCATCAGCCTTAAGTGGCAGGGGAGGGTAGGTGAACCTTTTGATGAGCAGTTCTTC; CDR3aa: CAISLKWQGRVGEPFDEQFF
d_gene: TRBD2; j_gene: TRBJ2-7; abundance: few; v_gene: TRBV7-2; CDR3nt: TGTGCCAGCAGTTTTAGCGGGGCGAGCTCCTACGAGCAGTACTTC; CDR3aa: CASSFSGASSYEQYF
d_gene: .; j_gene: TRBJ1-5; abundance: .; v_gene: TRBV6-5; CDR3nt: TGTGCCAGCAGTTTATCACAGCAAAATCAGCCCCAGCATTTT; CDR3aa: CASSLSQQNQPQHF
d_gene: .; j_gene: TRBJ1-5; abundance: once; v_gene: TRBV12-3/TRBV12-4; CDR3nt: TGTGCCAGCAGTTTAACAGGCTGGCAGCCCCAGCATTTT; CDR3aa: CASSLTGWQPQHF
d_gene: .; j_gene: TRBJ1-3; abundance: .; v_gene: TRBV4-1; CDR3nt: TGCGCCAGCAGCCAGAAGACGGGACAACACTCTGGAAACACCATATATTTT; CDR3aa: CASSQKTGQHSGNTIYF